What follows describes a single TCR beta chain. Its specific antigen is unknown. No clone much larger than this one lies a single base away; base qualities are absent. This entry belongs to a study of control samples from healthy donors and cancer patients (TCRdb year 2020). Via the germline V gene, CDR1 is LGHNA and CDR2 YNFKEQ. The CDR3 numbers 14 residues from cysteine through phenylalanine. The kept DNA is CDR3 alone, 42 bases in frame from the first base. V is cut by 4 bases and J by 5 bases, and the space between the germline ends is 13 bases. The library was prepared using the immunoSEQ multiplex PCR assay. Entries here come from immuneACCESS through TCRdb and include only in-frame sequences with V and J called. Some clones fail to appear in such tables; in the studies checked, an unresolved V gene covers under half of the shortfall, and the cause of the remainder is unknown. This sample has 73,000 or so clones in its table, and more than 85% of those were observed once. The ten largest clonotypes hold over 3.5% of the sample.

This sequence originates from a woman in her fifties or sixties in good health. Sequencing input: blood. This receptor chain uses TRBV4-2 and TRBJ2-3, with the D segment identity uncertain. For the CDR3, the sequence is CASSLETGKDTQYF. The nucleotides read TGTGCCAGCAGCCTAGAAACGGGTAAAGATACGCAGTATTTT.